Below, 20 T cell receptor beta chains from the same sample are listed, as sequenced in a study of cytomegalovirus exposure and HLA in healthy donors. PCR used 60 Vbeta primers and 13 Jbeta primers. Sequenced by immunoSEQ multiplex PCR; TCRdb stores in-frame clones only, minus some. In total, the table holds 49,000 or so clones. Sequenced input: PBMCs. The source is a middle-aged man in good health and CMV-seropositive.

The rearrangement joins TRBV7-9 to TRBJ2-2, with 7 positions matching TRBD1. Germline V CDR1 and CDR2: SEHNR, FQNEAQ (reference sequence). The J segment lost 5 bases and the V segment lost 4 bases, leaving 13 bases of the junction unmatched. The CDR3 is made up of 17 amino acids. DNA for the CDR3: TGTGCCAGCAGCTCTATTGACAGGGCGGCAGCGACCGGGGAGCTGTTTTTT. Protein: CASSSIDRAAATGELFF.

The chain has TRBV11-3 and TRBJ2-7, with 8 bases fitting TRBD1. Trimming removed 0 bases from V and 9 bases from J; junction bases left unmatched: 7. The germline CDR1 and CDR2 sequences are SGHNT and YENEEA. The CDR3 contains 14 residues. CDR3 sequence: CASSLDGQGQVQYF. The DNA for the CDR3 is TGTGCCAGCAGCTTAGACGGTCAGGGACAGGTGCAGTACTTC.

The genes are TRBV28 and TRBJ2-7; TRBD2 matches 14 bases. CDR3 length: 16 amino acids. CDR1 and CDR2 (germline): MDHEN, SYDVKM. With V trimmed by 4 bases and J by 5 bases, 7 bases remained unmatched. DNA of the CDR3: TGTGCCAGCAGTTCCTCTGGACTAGCGGGAGGACACGAGCAGTACTTC. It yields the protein CASSSSGLAGGHEQYF.

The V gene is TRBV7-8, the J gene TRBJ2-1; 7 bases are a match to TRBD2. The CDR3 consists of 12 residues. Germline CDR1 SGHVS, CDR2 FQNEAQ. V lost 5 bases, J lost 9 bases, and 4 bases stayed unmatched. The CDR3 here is CASSISGIEQFF. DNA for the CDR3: TGTGCCAGCAGCATAAGCGGGATTGAGCAGTTCTTC.

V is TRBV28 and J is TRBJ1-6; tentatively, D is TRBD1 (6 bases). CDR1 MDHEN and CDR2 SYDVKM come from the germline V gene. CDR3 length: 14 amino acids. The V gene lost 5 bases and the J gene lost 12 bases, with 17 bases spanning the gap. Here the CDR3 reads CASSPGVVDLPLHF. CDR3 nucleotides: TGTGCCAGCAGTCCAGGGGTGGTTGATTTACCCCTCCACTTT.

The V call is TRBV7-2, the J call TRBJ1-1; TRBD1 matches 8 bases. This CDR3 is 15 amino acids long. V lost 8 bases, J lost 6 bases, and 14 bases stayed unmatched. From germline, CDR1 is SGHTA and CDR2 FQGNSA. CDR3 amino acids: CASPILDRGGSEAFF. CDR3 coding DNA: TGTGCCAGCCCTATTCTCGACAGGGGAGGATCTGAAGCTTTCTTT.

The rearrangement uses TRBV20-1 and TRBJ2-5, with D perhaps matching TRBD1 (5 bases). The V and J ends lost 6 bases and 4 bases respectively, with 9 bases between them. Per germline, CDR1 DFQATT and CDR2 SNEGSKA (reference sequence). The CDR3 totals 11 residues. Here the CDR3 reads CSAPQGETQYF. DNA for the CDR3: TGCAGTGCCCCGCAGGGAGAGACCCAGTACTTC.

CDR3 in amino acids: CASSLHGTGANTGELFF. The CDR3 DNA is TGTGCCAGCAGTTTACATGGAACGGGAGCGAACACCGGGGAGCTGTTTTTT. V and J are TRBV27 and TRBJ2-2, with a weak D call TRBD2 (6 bases). CDR3 length equals 17 residues. Germline-derived CDR1 and CDR2 are MNHEY and SMNVEV (reference sequence). V lost 2 bases and J lost 0, with 13 bases in between.

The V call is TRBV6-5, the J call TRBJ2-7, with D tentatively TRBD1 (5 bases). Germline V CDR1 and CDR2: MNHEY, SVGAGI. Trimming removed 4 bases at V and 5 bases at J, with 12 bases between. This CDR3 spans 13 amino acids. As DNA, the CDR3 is TGTGCCAGCAGTTGGGGCCTTGGGAACGAGCAGTACTTC. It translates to CASSWGLGNEQYF.

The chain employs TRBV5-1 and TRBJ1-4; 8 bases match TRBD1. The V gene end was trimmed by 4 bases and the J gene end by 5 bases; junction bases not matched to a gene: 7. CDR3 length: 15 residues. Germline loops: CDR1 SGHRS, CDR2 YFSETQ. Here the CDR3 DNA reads TGCGCCAGCAGCGCCATGACAGGGGAGAATGAAAAACTGTTTTTT. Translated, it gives CASSAMTGENEKLFF.

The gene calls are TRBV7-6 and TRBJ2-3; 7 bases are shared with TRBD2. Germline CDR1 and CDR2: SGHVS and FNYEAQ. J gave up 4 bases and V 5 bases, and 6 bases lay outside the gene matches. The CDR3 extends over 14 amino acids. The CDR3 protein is CASSPPGGSDTQYF. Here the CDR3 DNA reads TGTGCCAGCAGCCCCCCGGGGGGTTCAGATACGCAGTATTTT.

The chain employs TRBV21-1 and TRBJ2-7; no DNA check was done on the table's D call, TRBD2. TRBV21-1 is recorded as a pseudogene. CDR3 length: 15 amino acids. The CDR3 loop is CASSKVDSGRVEQYF. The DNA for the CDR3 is TGTGCCAGCAGCAAAGTGGATAGCGGGAGGGTCGAGCAGTACTTC.

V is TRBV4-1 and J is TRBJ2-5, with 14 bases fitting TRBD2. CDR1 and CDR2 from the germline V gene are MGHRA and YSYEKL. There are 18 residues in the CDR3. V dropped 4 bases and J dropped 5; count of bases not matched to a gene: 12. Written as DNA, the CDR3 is TGCGCCAGCAGCCTAATGACTAGCGGGAGGGCCCAATTTGAGACCCAGTACTTC. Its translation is CASSLMTSGRAQFETQYF.

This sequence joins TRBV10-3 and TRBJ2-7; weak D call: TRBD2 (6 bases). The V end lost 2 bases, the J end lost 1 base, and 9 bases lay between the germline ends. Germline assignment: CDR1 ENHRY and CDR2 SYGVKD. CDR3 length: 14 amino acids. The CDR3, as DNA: TGTGCCATCAGTGAGGGAGGGACTTCCTACGAGCAGTACTTC. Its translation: CAISEGGTSYEQYF.

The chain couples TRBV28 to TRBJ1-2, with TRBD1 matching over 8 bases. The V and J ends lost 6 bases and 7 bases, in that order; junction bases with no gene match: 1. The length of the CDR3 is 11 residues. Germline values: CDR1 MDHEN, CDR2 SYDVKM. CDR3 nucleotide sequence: TGTGCCAGCAGCACAGGGGGTGGCTACACCTTC. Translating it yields CASSTGGGYTF.

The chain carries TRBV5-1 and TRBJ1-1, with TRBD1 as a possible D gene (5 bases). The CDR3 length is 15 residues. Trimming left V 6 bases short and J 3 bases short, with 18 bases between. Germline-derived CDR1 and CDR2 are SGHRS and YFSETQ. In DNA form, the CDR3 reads TGCGCCAGCACCACCTGGGGAGGGGCGGACACTGAAGCTTTCTTT. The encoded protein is CASTTWGGADTEAFF.

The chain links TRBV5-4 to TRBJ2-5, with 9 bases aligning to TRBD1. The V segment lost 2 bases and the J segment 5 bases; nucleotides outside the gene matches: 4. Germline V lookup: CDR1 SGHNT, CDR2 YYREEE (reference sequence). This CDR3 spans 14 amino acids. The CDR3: CASSLQGARETQYF. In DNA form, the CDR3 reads TGTGCCAGCAGCTTACAGGGGGCGCGGGAGACCCAGTACTTC.

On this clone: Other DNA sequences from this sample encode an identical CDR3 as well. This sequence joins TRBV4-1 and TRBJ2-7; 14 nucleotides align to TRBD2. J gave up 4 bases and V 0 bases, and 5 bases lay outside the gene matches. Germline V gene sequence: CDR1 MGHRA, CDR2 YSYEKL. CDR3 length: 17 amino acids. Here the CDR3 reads CASSQDRGTSGRYEQYF. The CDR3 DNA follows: TGCGCCAGCAGCCAAGATCGGGGGACTAGCGGGAGATACGAGCAGTACTTC.

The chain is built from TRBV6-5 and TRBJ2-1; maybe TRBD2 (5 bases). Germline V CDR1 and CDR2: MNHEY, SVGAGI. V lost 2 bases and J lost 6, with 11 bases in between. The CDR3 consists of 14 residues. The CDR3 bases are TGTGCCAGCAGTTACGGTGGGAGTGTCAATGAGCAGTTCTTC. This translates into CASSYGGSVNEQFF.

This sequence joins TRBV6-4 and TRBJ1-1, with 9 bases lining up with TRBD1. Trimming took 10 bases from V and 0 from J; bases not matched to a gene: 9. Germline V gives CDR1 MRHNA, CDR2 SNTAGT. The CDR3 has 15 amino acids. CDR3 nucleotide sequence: TGTGCCACCGGGTGGGACAGGGCCATGAACACTGAAGCTTTCTTT. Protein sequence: CATGWDRAMNTEAFF.